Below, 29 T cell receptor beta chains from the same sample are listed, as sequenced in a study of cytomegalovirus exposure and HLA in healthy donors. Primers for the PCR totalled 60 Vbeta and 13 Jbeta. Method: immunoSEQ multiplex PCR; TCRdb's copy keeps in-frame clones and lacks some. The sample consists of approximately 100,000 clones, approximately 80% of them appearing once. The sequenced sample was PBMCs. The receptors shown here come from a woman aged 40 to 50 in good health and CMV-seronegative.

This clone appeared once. This CDR3 reads CASSPGGSAGLSEQYF. The DNA for the CDR3 is TGTGCCAGCAGCCCCGGGGGGTCGGCAGGGCTTAGCGAGCAGTACTTC. The genes are TRBV5-4 and TRBJ2-7; 7 nucleotides align to TRBD2. Germline V CDR1 and CDR2: SGHNT, YYREEE (reference sequence). The V and J ends lost 4 bases and 6 bases, in that order; junction bases with no gene match: 16. The CDR3 sequence is 16 residues long.

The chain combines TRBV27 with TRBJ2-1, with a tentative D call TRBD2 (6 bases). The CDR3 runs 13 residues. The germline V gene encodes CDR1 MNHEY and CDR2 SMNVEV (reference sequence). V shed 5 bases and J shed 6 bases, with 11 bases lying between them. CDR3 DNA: TGTGCCAGCAGTACGGAGGGCCCCAATGAGCAGTTCTTC. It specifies CASSTEGPNEQFF.

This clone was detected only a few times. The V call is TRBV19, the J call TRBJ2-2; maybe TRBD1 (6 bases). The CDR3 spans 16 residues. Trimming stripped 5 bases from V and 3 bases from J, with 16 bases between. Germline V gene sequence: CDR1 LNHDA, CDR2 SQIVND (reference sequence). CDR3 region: CASSRARGLDTGELFF. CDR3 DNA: TGTGCCAGTAGTCGAGCCAGGGGATTGGACACCGGGGAGCTGTTTTTT.

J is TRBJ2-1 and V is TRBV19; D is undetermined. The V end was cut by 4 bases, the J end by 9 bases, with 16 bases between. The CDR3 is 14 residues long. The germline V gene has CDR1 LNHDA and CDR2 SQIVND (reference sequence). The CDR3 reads CASSTPDGLLEQFF. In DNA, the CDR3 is TGTGCCAGTAGTACCCCCGACGGGTTGCTTGAGCAGTTCTTC.

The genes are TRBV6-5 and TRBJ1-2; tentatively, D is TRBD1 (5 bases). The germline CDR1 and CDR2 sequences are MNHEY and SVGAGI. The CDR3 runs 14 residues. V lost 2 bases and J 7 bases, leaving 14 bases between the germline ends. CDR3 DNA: TGTGCCAGCAGTTACGACGTGACAGATACTGGCTACACCTTC. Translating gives CASSYDVTDTGYTF.

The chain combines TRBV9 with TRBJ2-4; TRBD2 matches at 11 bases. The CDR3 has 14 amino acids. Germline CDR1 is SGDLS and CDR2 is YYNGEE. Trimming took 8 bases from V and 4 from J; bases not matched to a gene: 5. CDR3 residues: CARLSGRGKNIQYF. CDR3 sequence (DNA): TGTGCCAGACTTAGCGGGAGGGGAAAAAACATTCAGTACTTC.

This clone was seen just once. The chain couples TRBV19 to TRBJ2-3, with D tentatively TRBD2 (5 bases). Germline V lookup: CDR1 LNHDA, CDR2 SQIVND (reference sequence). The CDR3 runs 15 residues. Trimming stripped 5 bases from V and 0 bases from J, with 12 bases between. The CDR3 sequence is CASSGSPGSTDTQYF. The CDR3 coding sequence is TGTGCCAGTAGTGGGTCCCCGGGAAGCACAGATACGCAGTATTTT.

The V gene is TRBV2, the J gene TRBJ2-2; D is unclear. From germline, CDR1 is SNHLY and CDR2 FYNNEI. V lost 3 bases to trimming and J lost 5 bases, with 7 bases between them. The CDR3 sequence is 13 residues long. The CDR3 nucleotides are TGTGCCAGCAGTGAGTGGAGTACCGGGGAGCTGTTTTTT. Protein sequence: CASSEWSTGELFF.

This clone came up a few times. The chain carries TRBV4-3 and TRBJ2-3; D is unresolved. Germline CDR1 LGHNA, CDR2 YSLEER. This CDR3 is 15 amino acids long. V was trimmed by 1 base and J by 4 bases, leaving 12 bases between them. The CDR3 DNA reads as TGCGCCAGCAGCCAAGGGATCTCGAGGCCAGATACGCAGTATTTT. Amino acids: CASSQGISRPDTQYF.

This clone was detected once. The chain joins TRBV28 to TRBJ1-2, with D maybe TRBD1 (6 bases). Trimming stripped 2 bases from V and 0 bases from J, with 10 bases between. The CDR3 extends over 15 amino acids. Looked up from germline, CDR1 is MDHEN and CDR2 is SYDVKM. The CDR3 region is CASSLEQGANYGYTF. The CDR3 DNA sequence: TGTGCCAGCAGTTTAGAACAGGGCGCTAACTATGGCTACACCTTC.

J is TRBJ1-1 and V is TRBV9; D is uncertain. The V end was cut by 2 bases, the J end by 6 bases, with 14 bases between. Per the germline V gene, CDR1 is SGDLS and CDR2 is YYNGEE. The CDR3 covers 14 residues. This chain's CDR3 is CASSVNQVPAEAFF. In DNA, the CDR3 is TGTGCCAGCAGCGTGAATCAGGTACCGGCTGAAGCTTTCTTT. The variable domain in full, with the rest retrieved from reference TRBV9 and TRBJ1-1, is DSGVTQTPKHLITATGQRVTLRCSPRSGDLSVYWYQQSLDQGLQFLIQYYNGEERAKGNILERFSAQQFPDLHSELNLSSLELGDSALYFCASSVNQVPAEAFFGQGTRLTVV.

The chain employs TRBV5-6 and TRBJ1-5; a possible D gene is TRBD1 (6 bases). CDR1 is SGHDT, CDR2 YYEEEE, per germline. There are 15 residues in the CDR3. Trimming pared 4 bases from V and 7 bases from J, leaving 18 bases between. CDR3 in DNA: TGTGCCAGCAGCCTGGACGGGGGGCTTAGACAGCCCCAGCATTTT. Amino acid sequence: CASSLDGGLRQPQHF.

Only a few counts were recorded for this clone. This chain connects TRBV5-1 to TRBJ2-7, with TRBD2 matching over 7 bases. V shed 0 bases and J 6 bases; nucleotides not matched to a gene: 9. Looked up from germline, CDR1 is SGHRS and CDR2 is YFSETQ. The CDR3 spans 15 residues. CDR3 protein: CASSLGWTSHSEQYF. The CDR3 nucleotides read TGCGCCAGCAGCTTGGGATGGACTAGTCACAGCGAGCAGTACTTC.

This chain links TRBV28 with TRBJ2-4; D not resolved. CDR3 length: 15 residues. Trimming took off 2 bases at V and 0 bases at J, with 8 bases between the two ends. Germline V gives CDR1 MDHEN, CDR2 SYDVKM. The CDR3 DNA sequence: TGTGCCAGCAGTTTAGGCTCTCTAGCCAAAAACATTCAGTACTTC. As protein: CASSLGSLAKNIQYF.

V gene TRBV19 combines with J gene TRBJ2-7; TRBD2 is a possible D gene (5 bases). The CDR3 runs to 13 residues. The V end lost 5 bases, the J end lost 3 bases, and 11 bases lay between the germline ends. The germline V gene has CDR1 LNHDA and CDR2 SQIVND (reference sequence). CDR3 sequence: CASSAGIDYEQYF. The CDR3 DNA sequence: TGTGCCAGTAGTGCCGGGATCGACTACGAGCAGTACTTC.

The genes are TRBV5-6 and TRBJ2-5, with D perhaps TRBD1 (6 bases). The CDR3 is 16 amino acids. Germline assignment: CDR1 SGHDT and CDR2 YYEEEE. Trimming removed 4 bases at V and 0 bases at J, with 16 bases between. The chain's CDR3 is CASSLFGQPYQETQYF. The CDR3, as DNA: TGTGCCAGCAGCCTGTTCGGACAGCCGTACCAAGAGACCCAGTACTTC.

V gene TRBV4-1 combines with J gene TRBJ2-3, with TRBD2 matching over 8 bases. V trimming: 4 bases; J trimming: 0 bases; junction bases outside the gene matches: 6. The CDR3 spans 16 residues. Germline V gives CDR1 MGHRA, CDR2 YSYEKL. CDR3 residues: CASSRGAGVSTDTQYF. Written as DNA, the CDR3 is TGCGCCAGCAGCCGGGGAGCGGGAGTTAGCACAGATACGCAGTATTTT.

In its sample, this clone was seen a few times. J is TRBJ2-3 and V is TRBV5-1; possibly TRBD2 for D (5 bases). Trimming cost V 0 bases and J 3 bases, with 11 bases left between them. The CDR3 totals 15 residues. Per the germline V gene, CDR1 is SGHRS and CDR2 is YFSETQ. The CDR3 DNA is TGCGCCAGCAGCTTGGGAGGCACTAGAACAGATACGCAGTATTTT. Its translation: CASSLGGTRTDTQYF.

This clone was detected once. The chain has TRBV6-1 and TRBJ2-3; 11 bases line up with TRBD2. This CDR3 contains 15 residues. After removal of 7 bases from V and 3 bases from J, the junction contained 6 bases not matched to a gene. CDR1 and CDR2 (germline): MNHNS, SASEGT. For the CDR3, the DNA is TGTGCCAGCACTTCGACTAGCGGGATAACAGATACGCAGTATTTT. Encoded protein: CASTSTSGITDTQYF.

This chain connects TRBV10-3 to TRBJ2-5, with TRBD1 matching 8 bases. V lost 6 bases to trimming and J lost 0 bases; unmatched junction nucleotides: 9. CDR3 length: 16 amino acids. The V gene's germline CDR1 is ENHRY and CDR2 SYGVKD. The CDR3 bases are TGTGCCATCAGCACTTCGGGACAGGATTACCAAGAGACCCAGTACTTC. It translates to CAISTSGQDYQETQYF.

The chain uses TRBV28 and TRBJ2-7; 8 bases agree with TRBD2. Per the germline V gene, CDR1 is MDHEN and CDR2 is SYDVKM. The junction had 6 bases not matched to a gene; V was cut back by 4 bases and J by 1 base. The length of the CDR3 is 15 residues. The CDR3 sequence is CASSWLAGQSYEQYF. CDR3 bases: TGTGCCAGCAGTTGGCTAGCGGGCCAATCCTACGAGCAGTACTTC.

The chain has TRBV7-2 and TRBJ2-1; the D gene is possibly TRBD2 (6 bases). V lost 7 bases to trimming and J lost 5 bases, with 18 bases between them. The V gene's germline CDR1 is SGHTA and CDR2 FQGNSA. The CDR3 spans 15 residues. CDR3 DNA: TGTGCCAGCAAGAGTAGTAGGACTAAAGACAATGAGCAGTTCTTC. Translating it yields CASKSSRTKDNEQFF.

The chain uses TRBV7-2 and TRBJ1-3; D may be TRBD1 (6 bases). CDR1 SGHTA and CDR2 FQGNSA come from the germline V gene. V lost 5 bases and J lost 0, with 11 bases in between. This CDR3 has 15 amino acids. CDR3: CASSPDSYSGNTIYF. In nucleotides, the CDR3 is TGTGCCAGCAGCCCGGACAGCTACTCTGGAAACACCATATATTTT. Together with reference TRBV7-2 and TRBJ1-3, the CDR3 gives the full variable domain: GAGVSQSPSNKVTEKGKDVELRCDPISGHTALYWYRQSLGQGLEFLIYFQGNSAPDKSGLPSDRFSAERTGGSVSTLTIQRTQQEDSAVYLCASSPDSYSGNTIYFGEGSWLTVV.

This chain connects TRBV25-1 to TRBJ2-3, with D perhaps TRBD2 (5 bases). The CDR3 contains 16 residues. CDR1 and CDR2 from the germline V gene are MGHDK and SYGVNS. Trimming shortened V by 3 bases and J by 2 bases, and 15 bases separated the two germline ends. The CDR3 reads CASSDLAFTATDTQYF. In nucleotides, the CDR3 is TGTGCCAGCAGTGACCTAGCCTTCACGGCCACAGATACGCAGTATTTT.

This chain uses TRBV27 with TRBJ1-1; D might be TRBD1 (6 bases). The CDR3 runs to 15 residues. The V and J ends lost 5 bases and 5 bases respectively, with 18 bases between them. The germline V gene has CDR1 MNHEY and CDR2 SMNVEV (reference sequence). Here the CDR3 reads CASSPFRGGRTEAFF. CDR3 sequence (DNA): TGTGCCAGCAGTCCTTTTAGGGGGGGACGGACTGAAGCTTTCTTT.

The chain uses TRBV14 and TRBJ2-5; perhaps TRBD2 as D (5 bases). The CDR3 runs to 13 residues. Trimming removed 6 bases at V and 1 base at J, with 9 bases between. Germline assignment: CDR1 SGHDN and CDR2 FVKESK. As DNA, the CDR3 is TGTGCCAGCAGTCCCGGGGTCCAAGAGACCCAGTACTTC. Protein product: CASSPGVQETQYF.

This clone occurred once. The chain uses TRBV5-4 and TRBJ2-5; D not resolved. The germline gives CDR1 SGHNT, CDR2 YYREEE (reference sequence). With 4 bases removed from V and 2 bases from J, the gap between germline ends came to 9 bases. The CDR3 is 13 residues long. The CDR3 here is CASSQNKQETQYF. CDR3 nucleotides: TGTGCCAGCAGCCAAAACAAACAAGAGACCCAGTACTTC.

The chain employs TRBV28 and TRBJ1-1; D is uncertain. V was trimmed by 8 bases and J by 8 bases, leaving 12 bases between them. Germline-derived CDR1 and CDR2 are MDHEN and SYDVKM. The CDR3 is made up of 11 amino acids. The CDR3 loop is CASGPSSEAFF. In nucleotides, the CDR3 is TGTGCCAGCGGGCCTTCCTCGGAAGCTTTCTTT. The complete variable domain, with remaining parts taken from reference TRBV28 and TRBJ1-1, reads DVKVTQSSRYLVKRTGEKVFLECVQDMDHENMFWYRQDPGLGLRLIYFSYDVKMKEKGDIPEGYSVSREKKERFSLILESASTNQTSMYLCASGPSSEAFFGQGTRLTVV.

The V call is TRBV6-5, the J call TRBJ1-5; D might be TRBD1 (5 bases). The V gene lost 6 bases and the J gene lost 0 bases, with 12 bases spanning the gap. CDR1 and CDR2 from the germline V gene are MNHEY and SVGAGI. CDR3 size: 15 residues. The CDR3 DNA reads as TGTGCCAGCAGATTGACAGCATATAGCAATCAGCCCCAGCATTTT. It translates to CASRLTAYSNQPQHF.